The 29 T cell receptor beta chains below were found in one sample sequenced in a study of T cell responses to AZD1222 COVID-19 vaccine. Repertoires were generated with immunoSEQ multiplex PCR, while TCRdb's copy carries only in-frame clones and drops some. The sample records about 120,000 clones, about 90% being singletons. Source: peripheral blood, taken on day 0 of AZD1222 vaccination. The receptors originated from an adult in good health.

This chain connects TRBV7-2 to TRBJ1-2; D not certain. V lost 1 base and J lost 8, with 14 bases in between. The CDR3 is made up of 14 amino acids. The germline gives CDR1 SGHTA, CDR2 FQGNSA. CDR3 bases: TGTGCCAGCAGCTTAGGTGCGGGGTCGAGAGGCTACACCTTC. Translated, it gives CASSLGAGSRGYTF.

The V and J genes are TRBV6-5 and TRBJ1-2, with 10 bases aligning to TRBD1. This CDR3 comprises 14 residues. V dropped 6 bases and J dropped 4; count of bases not matched to a gene: 5. Germline lookup yields CDR1 MNHEY and CDR2 SVGAGI. The CDR3 DNA reads as TGTGCCAGCAGCGGACAGGGGGTCTTCTATGGCTACACCTTC. This encodes CASSGQGVFYGYTF.

J is TRBJ2-1 and V is TRBV11-2; TRBD2 matches at 7 bases. V was clipped by 4 bases and J by 4 bases; unmatched bases: 4. The CDR3 runs to 14 residues. CDR1 and CDR2 from the germline V gene are SGHAT and FQNNGV. In nucleotides, the CDR3 is TGTGCCAGCAGCTCCGGGGACTATTACAATGAGCAGTTCTTC. Translated: CASSSGDYYNEQFF. Using reference TRBV11-2 and TRBJ2-1 for the parts outside the CDR3, the full variable domain is EAGVAQSPRYKIIEKRQSVAFWCNPISGHATLYWYQQILGQGPKLLIQFQNNGVVDDSQLPKDRFSAERLKGVDSTLKIQPAKLEDSAVYLCASSSGDYYNEQFFGPGTRLTVL.

V gene TRBV19 combines with J gene TRBJ2-5; 8 bases map to TRBD1. V lost 3 bases, J lost 1 base, and 7 bases stayed unmatched. Germline V lookup: CDR1 LNHDA, CDR2 SQIVND (reference sequence). The CDR3 is made up of 16 amino acids. DNA of the CDR3: TGTGCCAGTAGTATTATAGGACAGGGTGGCCAAGAGACCCAGTACTTC. Translating gives CASSIIGQGGQETQYF.

V usage is TRBV11-2 and J usage is TRBJ1-1; D is undetermined. This CDR3 contains 13 residues. CDR1 and CDR2 (germline): SGHAT, FQNNGV. Deletions cut 8 bases from V and 4 bases from J, with 14 bases between. The CDR3 reads CASQNGLGTEAFF. CDR3 bases: TGTGCCAGCCAGAATGGGTTGGGCACTGAAGCTTTCTTT. Based on the CDR3 plus reference TRBV11-2 and TRBJ1-1, the full variable domain is EAGVAQSPRYKIIEKRQSVAFWCNPISGHATLYWYQQILGQGPKLLIQFQNNGVVDDSQLPKDRFSAERLKGVDSTLKIQPAKLEDSAVYLCASQNGLGTEAFFGQGTRLTVV.

The rearrangement uses TRBV7-2 and TRBJ2-5; D is undetermined. This CDR3 is 13 amino acids long. The V and J ends lost 1 base and 2 bases respectively, with 5 bases between them. The germline gives CDR1 SGHTA, CDR2 FQGNSA. The CDR3 reads CASSLEKQETQYF. For the CDR3, the DNA is TGTGCCAGCAGCTTAGAGAAGCAAGAGACCCAGTACTTC.

This chain joins TRBV2 and TRBJ1-1, with D possibly being TRBD1 (6 bases). Germline CDR1 SNHLY, CDR2 FYNNEI. Deletions cut 8 bases from V and 5 bases from J, with 18 bases between. There are 14 residues in the CDR3. Written as DNA, the CDR3 is TGTGCCAGCGATGACGTCAGGGGACCAACTGAAGCTTTCTTT. The encoded protein is CASDDVRGPTEAFF.

The rearrangement uses TRBV7-2 and TRBJ1-2, with 10 positions matching TRBD1. The V and J ends lost 1 base and 8 bases, in that order; junction bases with no gene match: 10. CDR1 and CDR2 (germline): SGHTA, FQGNSA. The CDR3 length is 16 residues. The CDR3 spells CASSLGAVTGGRGYTF. The DNA of the CDR3 is TGTGCCAGCAGCTTAGGAGCAGTGACAGGGGGCCGGGGCTACACCTTC.

This chain links TRBV5-4 with TRBJ2-7; D is uncertain. Germline V gene data show CDR1 as SGHNT and CDR2 as YYREEE (reference sequence). This CDR3 comprises 13 residues. Trimming pared 4 bases from V and 4 bases from J, leaving 12 bases between. CDR3 DNA: TGTGCCAGCAGCCCGGAAATTGCTTACGAGCAGTACTTC. Its translation: CASSPEIAYEQYF.

This chain joins TRBV5-8 and TRBJ1-1; TRBD1 matches 7 bases. Germline CDR1 is SGHTS and CDR2 is YDEGEE. The length of the CDR3 is 15 residues. V was clipped by 2 bases and J by 5 bases; unmatched bases: 9. CDR3 loop: CASSLEYRGGTEAFF. The DNA for the CDR3 is TGTGCCAGCAGCTTAGAATACAGGGGAGGTACTGAAGCTTTCTTT.

This chain uses TRBV7-6 with TRBJ2-3; D unclear. The germline V and J ends were trimmed by 2 bases and 1 base, with 10 bases remaining between them. The CDR3 contains 15 residues. Germline V gene data show CDR1 as SGHVS and CDR2 as FNYEAQ. This CDR3 is CASSLLDAGTDTQYF. The CDR3 region has the DNA TGTGCCAGCAGCTTATTAGACGCAGGCACAGATACGCAGTATTTT.

In nucleotides, the CDR3 is TGTGCCATCAGTGATTTTTTCGCTGGACATGAGAACACTGAAGCTTTCTTT. It encodes CAISDFFAGHENTEAFF. The rearrangement uses TRBV10-3 and TRBJ1-1, with D perhaps matching TRBD1 (5 bases). This CDR3 has 17 amino acids. Germline-derived CDR1 and CDR2 are ENHRY and SYGVKD. V was clipped by 3 bases and J by 1 base, with 18 bases between them.

The J gene is TRBJ2-1, the V gene TRBV10-3, with TRBD2 identical over 8 bases. This CDR3 has 15 amino acids. J gave up 4 bases and V 2 bases, and 4 bases lay outside the gene matches. Per germline, CDR1 ENHRY and CDR2 SYGVKD. The CDR3 sequence is CAISEEAGVYNEQFF. Written as DNA, the CDR3 is TGTGCCATCAGTGAGGAAGCGGGAGTATACAATGAGCAGTTCTTC.

J is TRBJ2-7 and V is TRBV7-9; 13 bases are shared with TRBD2. Germline loops: CDR1 SEHNR, CDR2 FQNEAQ (reference sequence). Losses at the gene ends were 4 bases for V and 4 bases for J; bases not matched to a gene: 13. This CDR3 has 18 amino acids. The CDR3 loop is CASSSGWTSGRYGYEQYF. DNA for the CDR3: TGTGCCAGCAGCTCCGGCTGGACTAGCGGGAGATACGGGTACGAGCAGTACTTC. Drawing the rest from reference TRBV7-9 and TRBJ2-7, the complete variable domain is DTGVSQNPRHKITKRGQNVTFRCDPISEHNRLYWYRQTLGQGPEFLTYFQNEAQLEKSRLLSDRFSAERPKGSFSTLEIQRTEQGDSAMYLCASSSGWTSGRYGYEQYFGPGTRLTVT.

This chain joins TRBV2 and TRBJ1-3, with TRBD1 matching 10 bases. Germline values: CDR1 SNHLY, CDR2 FYNNEI. The CDR3 totals 17 residues. After removal of 6 bases from V and 2 bases from J, the junction contained 10 bases not matched to a gene. The CDR3 here is CASRPGQGRLTGNTIYF. The CDR3 coding sequence is TGTGCCAGCAGGCCGGGACAGGGGCGTCTCACTGGAAACACCATATATTTT. Drawing the rest from reference TRBV2 and TRBJ1-3, the complete variable domain is EPEVTQTPSHQVTQMGQEVILRCVPISNHLYFYWYRQILGQKVEFLVSFYNNEISEKSEIFDDQFSVERPDGSNFTLKIRSTKLEDSAMYFCASRPGQGRLTGNTIYFGEGSWLTVV.

CDR3 bases: TGTGCCAGCAGCCAAGTTCCGAGACAGGGGCCAGATACGCAGTATTTT. Amino acid sequence: CASSQVPRQGPDTQYF. The V call is TRBV4-2, the J call TRBJ2-3; 8 bases map to TRBD1. Germline V CDR1 and CDR2: LGHNA, YNFKEQ. V dropped 1 base and J dropped 4; count of bases not matched to a gene: 7. The CDR3 loop spans 16 amino acids.

The chain combines TRBV19 with TRBJ2-3; TRBD1 is a possible D gene (6 bases). Germline CDR1 and CDR2: LNHDA and SQIVND (reference sequence). V was clipped by 4 bases and J by 2 bases, with 13 bases between them. This CDR3 has 15 amino acids. The CDR3 loop is CASSKTGFSTDTQYF. CDR3 sequence (DNA): TGTGCCAGTAGTAAAACAGGGTTTTCCACAGATACGCAGTATTTT. The full variable domain, rest sourced from reference TRBV19 and TRBJ2-3, is DGGITQSPKYLFRKEGQNVTLSCEQNLNHDAMYWYRQDPGQGLRLIYYSQIVNDFQKGDIAEGYSVSREKKESFPLTVTSAQKNPTAFYLCASSKTGFSTDTQYFGPGTRLTVL.

The chain couples TRBV5-1 to TRBJ1-2; D ambiguous. V was trimmed by 0 bases and J by 5 bases, leaving 14 bases between them. The CDR3 is made up of 15 amino acids. Germline V gene data show CDR1 as SGHRS and CDR2 as YFSETQ. The CDR3 reads CASSLDGYPGYGYTF. Written as DNA, the CDR3 is TGCGCCAGCAGCTTGGACGGCTACCCCGGGTATGGCTACACCTTC.

The chain couples TRBV20-1 to TRBJ2-1; D unclear. The CDR3 length is 11 residues. Germline V gene lookup returns CDR1 DFQATT and CDR2 SNEGSKA (reference sequence). CDR3 region: CRDETGNEQFF. The CDR3 DNA reads TGCAGAGATGAGACCGGCAATGAGCAGTTCTTC.

V is TRBV19 and J is TRBJ1-5; D remains ambiguous. The V gene's germline CDR1 is LNHDA and CDR2 SQIVND (reference sequence). CDR3 length: 13 amino acids. Trimming cost V 2 bases and J 3 bases, with 5 bases left between them. CDR3 sequence (DNA): TGTGCCAGTAGTATATTGGTCAATCAGCCCCAGCATTTT. It encodes CASSILVNQPQHF. Together with reference TRBV19 and TRBJ1-5, the CDR3 gives the full variable domain: DGGITQSPKYLFRKEGQNVTLSCEQNLNHDAMYWYRQDPGQGLRLIYYSQIVNDFQKGDIAEGYSVSREKKESFPLTVTSAQKNPTAFYLCASSILVNQPQHFGDGTRLSIL.

The chain has TRBV4-3 and TRBJ2-7, with 7 bases that match TRBD1. Looked up from germline, CDR1 is LGHNA and CDR2 is YSLEER. The trim removed 3 bases at V and 3 bases at J, leaving 8 bases unmatched. CDR3 size: 15 residues. CDR3 nucleotides: TGCGCCAGCAGCCACACTGAGGGGGCTGACTACGAGCAGTACTTC. Amino acids: CASSHTEGADYEQYF.

The chain employs TRBV6-5 and TRBJ2-7; no clear D gene. The germline gives CDR1 MNHEY, CDR2 SVGAGI. The CDR3 contains 12 residues. The germline V and J ends were trimmed by 6 bases and 3 bases, with 9 bases remaining between them. The CDR3 nucleotides read TGTGCCAGCAGAGACCCTTACTACGAGCAGTACTTC. It encodes CASRDPYYEQYF.

The gene calls are TRBV9 and TRBJ2-2; a possible D gene is TRBD2 (7 bases). The V end was cut by 4 bases, the J end by 3 bases, with 16 bases between. CDR1 and CDR2 from the germline V gene are SGDLS and YYNGEE. CDR3 length: 16 amino acids. The CDR3 DNA follows: TGTGCCAGCAGCCCCCGGGGGGCGGGAGACACCGGGGAGCTGTTTTTT. Translated: CASSPRGAGDTGELFF.

This clone came up once. This chain links TRBV2 with TRBJ2-1, with TRBD2 matching over 10 bases. The ends lost 2 bases at V and 2 bases at J; junction bases unmatched: 6. Germline CDR1 is SNHLY and CDR2 is FYNNEI. The CDR3 loop spans 17 amino acids. The CDR3 region has the DNA TGTGCCAGCAGTGAATGGGCTAGCGGGGGCACCTACAATGAGCAGTTCTTC. Translation: CASSEWASGGTYNEQFF.

The CDR3 DNA is TGTGCCAGCAGACCCTCCGGGAGGGCCCGGGAGCTGTTTTTT. Translating gives CASRPSGRARELFF. The chain carries TRBV27 and TRBJ2-2, with 8 bases lining up with TRBD2. CDR3 length: 14 residues. Germline-derived CDR1 and CDR2 are MNHEY and SMNVEV (reference sequence). V was pared by 6 bases and J by 9 bases, with 9 bases of the junction left unmatched.

The V call is TRBV9, the J call TRBJ2-5; 8 bases are a match to TRBD2. Germline values: CDR1 SGDLS, CDR2 YYNGEE. Unmatched junction bases numbered 3, after V lost 1 base and J lost 4 bases. This CDR3 is built from 14 residues. The CDR3 sequence is CASSVYGLAETQYF. For the CDR3, the DNA is TGTGCCAGCAGCGTATATGGACTAGCAGAGACCCAGTACTTC.

The CDR3 loop reads CASKGGGSGANVLTF. The CDR3 DNA reads TGTGCCAGTAAGGGCGGGGGCTCTGGGGCCAACGTCCTGACTTTC. The chain uses TRBV3-1 (or the pseudogene TRBV3-2) and TRBJ2-6; 7 bases line up with TRBD2. CDR1 is LGHDT, CDR2 YNNKEL, per germline (reference sequence). The length of the CDR3 is 15 residues. V shed 9 bases, J shed 0 bases, and the junction held 5 bases outside the gene matches.

The chain combines TRBV6-2 or TRBV6-3 with TRBJ2-3; TRBD1 aligns across 7 bases. Germline CDR1 and CDR2: MNHEY and SVGEGT. With 5 bases clipped from V and 0 bases from J, the junction kept 2 bases outside the gene matches. The CDR3 has 14 amino acids. The CDR3 DNA reads as TGTGCCAGCAGTGGGACAGATAGCACAGATACGCAGTATTTT. As protein: CASSGTDSTDTQYF.

V gene TRBV19 combines with J gene TRBJ2-1; D is possibly TRBD1 (5 bases). The length of the CDR3 is 18 residues. Germline V gene data show CDR1 as LNHDA and CDR2 as SQIVND (reference sequence). V lost 4 bases and J 6 bases, leaving 25 bases between the germline ends. The CDR3 reads CASSNPVGPTKQVNEQFF. The CDR3 bases are TGTGCCAGTAGTAACCCCGTAGGTCCAACCAAACAGGTCAATGAGCAGTTCTTC. Full variable domain (remainder filled in from reference TRBV19 and TRBJ2-1): DGGITQSPKYLFRKEGQNVTLSCEQNLNHDAMYWYRQDPGQGLRLIYYSQIVNDFQKGDIAEGYSVSREKKESFPLTVTSAQKNPTAFYLCASSNPVGPTKQVNEQFFGPGTRLTVL.